The 9 T cell receptor beta chains given below trace back to one sample, sequenced in a study of blood T cell repertoires in COVID-19. The method was immunoSEQ multiplex PCR; TCRdb's version includes in-frame clones alone and lacks a portion of them. The table lists roughly 500,000 clones, around 87% of them singletons. The sequencing sample was made of PBMCs or T cells enriched from blood (not recorded which). These TCRs come from a middle-aged woman who had recovered from COVID-19.

The chain combines TRBV24-1 with TRBJ1-2; 9 nucleotides match TRBD1. The CDR3 covers 15 residues. Trimming cost V 4 bases and J 0 bases; bases outside gene matches: 2. Per the germline V gene, CDR1 is KGHDR and CDR2 is SFDVKD. The CDR3 reads CATSERTGANYGYTF. The DNA for the CDR3 is TGTGCCACCAGTGAAAGGACAGGGGCTAACTATGGCTACACCTTC.

The chain couples TRBV6-2 or TRBV6-3 to TRBJ2-7; D possibly corresponds to TRBD2 (5 bases). The CDR3 loop spans 16 amino acids. Germline V lookup: CDR1 MNHEY, CDR2 SVGEGT. V lost 4 bases to trimming and J lost 0 bases, with 16 bases between them. CDR3 amino acids: CASSSMMRVSSYEQYF. The CDR3 region has the DNA TGTGCCAGCAGTTCTATGATGCGGGTAAGCTCCTACGAGCAGTACTTC.

J is TRBJ2-3 and V is TRBV5-1; weak D call: TRBD2 (5 bases). CDR1 is SGHRS, CDR2 YFSETQ, per germline. The CDR3 sequence is 16 residues long. The germline V and J ends were trimmed by 2 bases and 6 bases, with 19 bases remaining between them. The CDR3 sequence is CASSLIGNKHGDTQYF. In nucleotides, the CDR3 is TGCGCCAGCAGCTTAATCGGGAACAAACACGGGGATACGCAGTATTTT. Combining the CDR3 with reference TRBV5-1 and TRBJ2-3 gives the whole variable domain KAGVTQTPRYLIKTRGQQVTLSCSPISGHRSVSWYQQTPGQGLQFLFEYFSETQRNKGNFPGRFSGRQFSNSRSEMNVSTLELGDSALYLCASSLIGNKHGDTQYFGPGTRLTVL.

The V gene is TRBV5-6, the J gene TRBJ2-1, with 7 positions matching TRBD2. V lost 1 base, J lost 3 bases, and 7 bases stayed unmatched. The CDR3 contains 16 residues. Germline V gives CDR1 SGHDT, CDR2 YYEEEE. The CDR3 spells CASSLRQRDGYNEQFF. The CDR3 bases are TGTGCCAGCAGCTTGCGCCAGCGGGACGGCTACAATGAGCAGTTCTTC. Together with reference TRBV5-6 and TRBJ2-1, the CDR3 gives the full variable domain: DAGVTQSPTHLIKTRGQQVTLRCSPKSGHDTVSWYQQALGQGPQFIFQYYEEEERQRGNFPDRFSGHQFPNYSSELNVNALLLGDSALYLCASSLRQRDGYNEQFFGPGTRLTVL.

This chain uses TRBV4-3 with TRBJ2-1; TRBD2 agrees at 8 bases. V gave up 1 base and J gave up 8 bases; unmatched junction bases: 10. CDR1 and CDR2 (germline): LGHNA, YSLEER. This CDR3 spans 16 amino acids. CDR3: CASSQVLSGRADEQFF. The DNA of the CDR3 is TGCGCCAGCAGCCAAGTATTATCCGGGAGGGCCGATGAGCAGTTCTTC.

The chain has TRBV5-1 and TRBJ2-1, with 9 bases aligning to TRBD1. Looked up from germline, CDR1 is SGHRS and CDR2 is YFSETQ. CDR3 length: 17 residues. The trim removed 4 bases at V and 2 bases at J, leaving 10 bases unmatched. CDR3 residues: CASSPDGGTGPYNEQFF. For the CDR3, the DNA is TGCGCCAGCAGCCCAGACGGTGGGACAGGGCCCTACAATGAGCAGTTCTTC.

The chain combines TRBV5-1 with TRBJ1-3; TRBD1 might be the D (6 bases). CDR1 and CDR2 from the germline V gene are SGHRS and YFSETQ. V lost 5 bases and J 7 bases, leaving 19 bases between the germline ends. This CDR3 is built from 15 residues. The CDR3: CASSSGDTVLNTIYF. The CDR3 DNA reads as TGCGCCAGCAGTTCCGGGGACACGGTGCTCAACACCATATATTTT.

The genes are TRBV12-5 and TRBJ1-2; 10 bases are shared with TRBD1. The CDR3 is made up of 16 amino acids. The germline V gene has CDR1 LGHNT and CDR2 FRNRAP. The J segment lost 0 bases and the V segment lost 1 base, leaving 2 bases of the junction unmatched. The CDR3, as DNA: TGTGCTAGTGGTTTGGGACAGGGGGCCGCTAACTATGGCTACACCTTC. It yields the protein CASGLGQGAANYGYTF.

The rearrangement uses TRBV15 and TRBJ2-2, with a tentative D call TRBD1 (6 bases). Germline values: CDR1 LNHNV, CDR2 YYDKDF (reference sequence). Between the trimmed V and J ends, which lost 0 bases and 4 bases, there was a span of 12 bases. The CDR3 totals 16 residues. CDR3 sequence: CATSREGTLPTGELFF. The CDR3 DNA reads as TGTGCCACCAGCAGAGAGGGGACACTCCCCACCGGGGAGCTGTTTTTT.